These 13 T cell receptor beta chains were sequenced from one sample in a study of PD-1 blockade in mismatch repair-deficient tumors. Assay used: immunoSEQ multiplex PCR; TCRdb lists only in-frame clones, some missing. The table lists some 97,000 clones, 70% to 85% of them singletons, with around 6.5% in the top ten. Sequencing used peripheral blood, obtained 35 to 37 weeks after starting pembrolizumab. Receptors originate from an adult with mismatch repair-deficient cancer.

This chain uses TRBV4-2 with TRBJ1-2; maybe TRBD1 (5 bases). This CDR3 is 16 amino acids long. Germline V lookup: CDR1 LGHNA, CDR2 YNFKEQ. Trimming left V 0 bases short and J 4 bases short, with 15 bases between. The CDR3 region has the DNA TGTGCCAGCAGCCAAGATCATCAATCGGGGGTCTATGGCTACACCTTC. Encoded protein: CASSQDHQSGVYGYTF.

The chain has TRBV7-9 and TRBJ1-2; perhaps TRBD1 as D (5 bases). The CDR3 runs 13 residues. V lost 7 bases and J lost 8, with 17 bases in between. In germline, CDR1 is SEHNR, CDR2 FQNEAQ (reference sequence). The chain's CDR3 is CASISSRDAGYTF. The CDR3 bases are TGTGCCAGCATCTCTTCGAGGGACGCCGGCTACACCTTC.

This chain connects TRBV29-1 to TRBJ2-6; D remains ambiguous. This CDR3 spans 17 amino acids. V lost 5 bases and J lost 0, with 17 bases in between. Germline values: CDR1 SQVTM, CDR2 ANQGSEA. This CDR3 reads CSVSYDHSASGANVLTF. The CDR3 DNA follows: TGCAGCGTTTCGTATGACCACTCCGCCTCTGGGGCCAACGTCCTGACTTTC.

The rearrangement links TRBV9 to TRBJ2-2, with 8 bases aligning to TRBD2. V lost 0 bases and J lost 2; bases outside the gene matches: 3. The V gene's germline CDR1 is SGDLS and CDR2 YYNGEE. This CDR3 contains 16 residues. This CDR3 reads CASSVVSGVNTGELFF. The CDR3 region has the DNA TGTGCCAGCAGCGTAGTTAGCGGGGTAAACACCGGGGAGCTGTTTTTT.

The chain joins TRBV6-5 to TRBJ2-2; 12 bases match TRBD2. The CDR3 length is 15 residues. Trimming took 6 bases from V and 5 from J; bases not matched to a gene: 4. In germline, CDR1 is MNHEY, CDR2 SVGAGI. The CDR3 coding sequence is TGTGCCAGCAGAAAGACTAGCGGGAGTACCGGGGAGCTGTTTTTT. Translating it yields CASRKTSGSTGELFF.

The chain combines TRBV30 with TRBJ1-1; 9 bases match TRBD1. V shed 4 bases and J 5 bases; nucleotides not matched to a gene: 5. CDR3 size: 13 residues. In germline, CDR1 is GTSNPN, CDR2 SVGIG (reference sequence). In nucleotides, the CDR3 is TGTGCCTGGACTGGGACAGGGAGGACTGAAGCTTTCTTT. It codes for CAWTGTGRTEAFF. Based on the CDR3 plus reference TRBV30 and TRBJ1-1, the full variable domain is SQTIHQWPATLVQPVGSPLSLECTVEGTSNPNLYWYRQAAGRGLQLLFYSVGIGQISSEVPQNLSASRPQDRQFILSSKKLLLSDSGFYLCAWTGTGRTEAFFGQGTRLTVV.

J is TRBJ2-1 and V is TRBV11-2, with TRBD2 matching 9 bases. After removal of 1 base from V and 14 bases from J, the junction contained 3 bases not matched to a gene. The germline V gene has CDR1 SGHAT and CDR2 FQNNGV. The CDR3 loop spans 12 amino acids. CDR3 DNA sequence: TGTGCCAGCAGCTTAGGCGGGAGGGGGGAGTTCTTC. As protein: CASSLGGRGEFF.

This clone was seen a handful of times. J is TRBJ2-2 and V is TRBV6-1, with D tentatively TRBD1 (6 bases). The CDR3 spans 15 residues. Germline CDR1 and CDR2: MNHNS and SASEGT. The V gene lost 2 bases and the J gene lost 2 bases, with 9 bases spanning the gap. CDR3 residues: CASSEQGHNTGELFF. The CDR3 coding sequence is TGTGCCAGCAGTGAACAGGGACACAACACCGGGGAGCTGTTTTTT.

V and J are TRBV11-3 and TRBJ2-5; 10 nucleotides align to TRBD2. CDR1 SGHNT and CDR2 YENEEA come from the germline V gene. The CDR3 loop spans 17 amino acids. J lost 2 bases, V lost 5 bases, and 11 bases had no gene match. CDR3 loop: CASSPSGSGRYQETQYF. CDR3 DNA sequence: TGTGCCAGCAGCCCCAGCGGTAGCGGGAGGTATCAAGAGACCCAGTACTTC.

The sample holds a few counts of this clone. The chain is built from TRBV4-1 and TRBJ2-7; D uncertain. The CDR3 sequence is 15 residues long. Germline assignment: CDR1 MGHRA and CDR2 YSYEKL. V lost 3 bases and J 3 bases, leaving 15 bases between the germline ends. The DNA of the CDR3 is TGCGCCAGCAGCCATTCGACCGCGGAGAGCTACGAGCAGTACTTC. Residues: CASSHSTAESYEQYF.

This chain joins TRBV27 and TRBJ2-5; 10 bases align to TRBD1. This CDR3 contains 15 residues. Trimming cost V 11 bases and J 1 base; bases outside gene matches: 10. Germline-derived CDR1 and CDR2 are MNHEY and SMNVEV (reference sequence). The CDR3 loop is CACRDRGKVQETQYF. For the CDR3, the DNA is TGTGCCTGTCGGGACAGGGGTAAGGTCCAAGAGACCCAGTACTTC.

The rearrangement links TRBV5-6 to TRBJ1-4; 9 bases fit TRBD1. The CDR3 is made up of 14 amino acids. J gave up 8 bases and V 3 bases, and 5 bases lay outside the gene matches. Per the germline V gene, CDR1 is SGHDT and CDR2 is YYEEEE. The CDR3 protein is CASSSQGAREKLFF. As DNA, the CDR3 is TGTGCCAGCAGCTCACAGGGGGCCCGCGAAAAACTGTTTTTT. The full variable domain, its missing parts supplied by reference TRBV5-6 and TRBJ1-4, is DAGVTQSPTHLIKTRGQQVTLRCSPKSGHDTVSWYQQALGQGPQFIFQYYEEEERQRGNFPDRFSGHQFPNYSSELNVNALLLGDSALYLCASSSQGAREKLFFGSGTQLSVL.

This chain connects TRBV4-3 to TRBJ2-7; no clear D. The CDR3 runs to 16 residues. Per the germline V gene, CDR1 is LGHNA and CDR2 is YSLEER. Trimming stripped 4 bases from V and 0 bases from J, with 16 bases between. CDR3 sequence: CASSLQWAESSYEQYF. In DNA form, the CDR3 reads TGCGCCAGCAGCCTTCAATGGGCGGAAAGCTCCTACGAGCAGTACTTC.